Sequencing of this T cell receptor (beta chain) was carried out in a study of T cells expressing NK-cell markers. About the research overall: Just one sequenced donor of eight was HCMV-seronegative, while seven were seropositive. Findings and limits, study-wide: These clonotypes additionally ranked first within the CD3+CD56-NKG2C+ fraction of a handful of donors. Dominant NKG2C+ clonotypes were found to form about 1.0-7.5% of CD8+ T cells in over 5 donors.

TCRdb reworked the 5' RACE reads into one entry per CDR3 protein, no DNA. In all, the sample yields some 410,000 distinct CDR3 sequences. As concerns this clonotype: Its antigen is still unknown.

Germline V lookup: CDR1 SGHTA, CDR2 FQGTGA. CDR3 length: 16 residues. The chain links TRBV7-3 to TRBJ1-6; TCRdb's assignment of TRBD1 cannot be checked, as there is no DNA. The source is a woman between 18 and 70 years old in good health. Sequenced input: blood T cells: a sorted CD56 or NKG2C T cell subset, CD4+ or CD8+ T cells, or bulk PBMC T cells (not recorded which). The CDR3 here is CASSLRDVGGRSPLHF.